Listed here is a single T cell receptor (beta chain). The CDR3 sequence is 13 residues long. The germline CDR1 and CDR2 sequences are KGHDR and SFDVKD. Between the trimmed V and J ends, which lost 7 bases and 5 bases, there was a span of 13 bases. The record originates from a study of blood T cell repertoires in COVID-19. Study in general: Acute and convalescent COVID-19 specimens originated in the United States, Italy and Spain. In each case, the material was cDNA or gDNA derived from T cells, B-cell-depleted T cells, or PBMCs.

Per the original methods: The assay estimated nucleated cells by amplifying reference gene primers. Sequenced by immunoSEQ multiplex PCR; TCRdb stores in-frame clones only, minus some. That table is the source of V, J and clone size, and D and trimming were worked out from the DNA. The sample yields approximately 25,000 clones, roughly 80% seen once. This receptor was taken from an elderly woman with acute or convalescent COVID-19. Sequencing input: peripheral blood. The chain carries TRBV24-1 and TRBJ1-2; D is unclear. The CDR3 loop reads CATSQARAYGYTF. In DNA, the CDR3 is TGTGCCACCAGCCAGGCCAGAGCATATGGCTACACCTTC.